Below, 12 T cell receptor beta chains from the same sample are listed, as sequenced in a study of T cells in women clearing cervical HPV infection. The method was immunoSEQ multiplex PCR; TCRdb's version includes in-frame clones alone and lacks a portion of them. Its table lists about 46,000 clones. Specimen: blood buffy coat. The receptors stem from a woman between 18 and 70 years old with a cervical HPV16 infection that either progressed to CIN3+ or cleared (not recorded which).

To note about this clone: The read ends 3 residues before the CDR3 terminus; that terminus is restored from the germline J gene. The V call is TRBV30, the J call TRBJ2-3; 8 bases are a match to TRBD2. Trimming took 8 bases from V and 2 from J; bases not matched to a gene: 6. The CDR3 has 13 amino acids. In germline, CDR1 is GTSNPN, CDR2 SVGIG (reference sequence). The CDR3 here is CALLADATDTQYF. CDR3 DNA (partial): TGTGCCCTACTAGCGGACGCCACAGATACG.

Concerning this clone itself: The CDR3 goes on 3 residues after the read ends, and that part is filled in from the germline J gene. The V call is TRBV29-1, the J call TRBJ2-1; D is uncertain. The CDR3 is 11 amino acids. V was cut by 7 bases and J by 7 bases, with 11 bases left in between. The germline gives CDR1 SQVTM, CDR2 ANQGSEA. The CDR3 bases that were read are TGCAGCGCCTTCTCGTTAAATGAG. Its translation: CSAFSLNE. The entire CDR3 sequence reads CSAFSLNEQFF.

As regards this clone: The observed sequence ends 3 residues before the CDR3 terminus, with the missing tail filled in from the germline J gene. This chain joins TRBV30 and TRBJ2-5, with D tentatively TRBD1 (5 bases). Deletions cut 2 bases from V and 2 bases from J, with 15 bases between. Germline loops: CDR1 GTSNPN, CDR2 SVGIG (reference sequence). The CDR3 has 15 amino acids. CDR3: CAWSRVAGLQETQYF. Partial CDR3 DNA: TGTGCCTGGAGTAGGGTGGCAGGGTTACAAGAGACC.

Note on this clone: The missing CDR3 end, 3 residues past where the read stops, is filled in from the germline J gene. The V and J genes are TRBV20-1 and TRBJ2-3; 8 nucleotides agree with TRBD2. The CDR3 loop spans 12 amino acids. Germline lookup yields CDR1 DFQATT and CDR2 SNEGSKA (reference sequence). The J segment lost 6 bases and the V segment lost 6 bases, leaving 5 bases of the junction unmatched. The CDR3 DNA, read in part, is TGCAGTGCCGTGACTAGCGAGGATACG. Translation gives CSAVTSEDT. The full-length CDR3 reads as CSAVTSEDTQYF.

For this clone: The DNA ends 3 residues before the CDR3 does, and the rest of the CDR3 is filled in from the germline J gene. The rearrangement uses TRBV19 and TRBJ2-3, with 7 bases lining up with TRBD1. The CDR3 is 12 amino acids. From germline, CDR1 is LNHDA and CDR2 SQIVND (reference sequence). The CDR3 sequence: CATQGVGETQYF. The CDR3 bases that were read are TGTGCCACCCAGGGGGTTGGGGAGACG.

Worth noting for this clone: The CDR3 is cut off 3 residues early in the read; its end comes from the germline J gene. The chain couples TRBV19 to TRBJ1-4, with D possibly TRBD1 on 5 matching bases. CDR1 and CDR2 from the germline V gene are LNHDA and SQIVND (reference sequence). The CDR3 runs 14 residues. With 3 bases removed from V and 8 bases from J, the gap between germline ends came to 13 bases. The CDR3 DNA, read in part, is TGTGCCAGTAGTATTACGGGGGGTCGAGAAAAA. This translates into CASSITGGREK. The whole CDR3 sequence reads CASSITGGREKLFF.

In the case of this clone: The read is 3 residues too short to cover the CDR3 end, so that end is filled in from the germline J gene. The chain couples TRBV7-6 to TRBJ2-1; 8 bases map to TRBD2. Germline CDR1 is SGHVS and CDR2 is FNYEAQ. Trimming cost V 0 bases and J 8 bases; bases outside gene matches: 12. This CDR3 has 17 amino acids. The CDR3 bases that were read are TGTGCCAGCAGCTTAGCAGGTGGGAGCGGGAGCCCCTATGAG. Protein sequence: CASSLAGGSGSPYE. In full, the CDR3 reads CASSLAGGSGSPYEQFF.

A note on this clone: Read sequence stops 3 residues before the CDR3 end, and the germline J gene provides the missing end. This chain connects TRBV7-9 to TRBJ2-4; 10 nucleotides agree with TRBD1. The germline CDR1 and CDR2 sequences are SEHNR and FQNEAQ (reference sequence). This CDR3 contains 13 residues. The CDR3 loop reads CASSFGTGEGQYF. CDR3 DNA, as far as it was read: TGTGCCAGCAGCTTTGGGACAGGGGAAGGT.

In regard to this clone: The sequence runs out 3 residues before the end of the CDR3; the remainder is reconstructed from the germline J gene. The chain uses TRBV2 and TRBJ1-4; D might be TRBD1 (5 bases). The CDR3 extends over 14 amino acids. The V gene's germline CDR1 is SNHLY and CDR2 FYNNEI. The CDR3 here is CASSGPGYNSPLFF. The sequenced CDR3 bases are TGTGCCAGCAGTGGGCCAGGGTATAATTCACCA. Complete variable domain (other parts from reference TRBV2 and TRBJ1-4): EPEVTQTPSHQVTQMGQEVILRCVPISNHLYFYWYRQILGQKVEFLVSFYNNEISEKSEIFDDQFSVERPDGSNFTLKIRSTKLEDSAMYFCASSGPGYNSPLFFGSGTQLSVL.

Points on this clone: The sequence runs out 3 residues before the end of the CDR3; the remainder is reconstructed from the germline J gene. The chain employs TRBV5-1 and TRBJ2-7, with 9 bases that match TRBD1. Germline V lookup: CDR1 SGHRS, CDR2 YFSETQ. The CDR3 length is 15 residues. With V trimmed by 1 base and J by 3 bases, 5 bases remained unmatched. The CDR3 loop reads CASSLMGTGSYEQYF. The DNA read from the CDR3 is TGCGCCAGCAGCTTGATGGGGACAGGGAGCTACGAG.

On this clone itself: From the germline J gene comes the end of the CDR3, since the read stops 3 residues before it. The chain uses TRBV5-1 and TRBJ1-2, with TRBD1 matching over 10 bases. Germline CDR1 is SGHRS and CDR2 is YFSETQ. V lost 1 base to trimming and J lost 6 bases; unmatched junction nucleotides: 6. The CDR3 contains 15 residues. The CDR3 reads CASSLRGTGEDGYTF. CDR3 bases read: TGCGCCAGCAGCTTGAGGGGGACAGGGGAGGATGGC.

As for this clone: The DNA ends 3 residues before the CDR3 does, and the rest of the CDR3 is filled in from the germline J gene. The chain combines TRBV2 with TRBJ2-4; the D is unclear. Germline CDR1 and CDR2: SNHLY and FYNNEI. This CDR3 has 12 residues. The part of the CDR3 DNA that was read is TGTGCCAGCAGTGAATCAGGTCCTATT. It specifies CASSESGPI. The full CDR3 protein is CASSESGPIQYF.